The entry below gives a single T cell receptor (beta chain) sequence along with its context. Measured with immunoSEQ multiplex PCR; TCRdb has only the in-frame clones, and not every one. The sample has more than 80,000 clones, about 87% seen once. These data belong to a study of identifying expanded T cells in peripheral blood. The germline V gene has CDR1 SGHRS and CDR2 YFSETQ. The CDR3 consists of 16 residues. Trimming cost V 5 bases and J 4 bases, with 22 bases left between them. Source material: blood. This chain connects TRBV5-1 to TRBJ2-7; D not resolved. The sequence was obtained from a person aged 18 to 69 in good health. For the CDR3, the DNA is TGCGCCAGCAGTACTAAGCTTGAATATTCGGGTTACGAGCAGTACTTC. Translating gives CASSTKLEYSGYEQYF.